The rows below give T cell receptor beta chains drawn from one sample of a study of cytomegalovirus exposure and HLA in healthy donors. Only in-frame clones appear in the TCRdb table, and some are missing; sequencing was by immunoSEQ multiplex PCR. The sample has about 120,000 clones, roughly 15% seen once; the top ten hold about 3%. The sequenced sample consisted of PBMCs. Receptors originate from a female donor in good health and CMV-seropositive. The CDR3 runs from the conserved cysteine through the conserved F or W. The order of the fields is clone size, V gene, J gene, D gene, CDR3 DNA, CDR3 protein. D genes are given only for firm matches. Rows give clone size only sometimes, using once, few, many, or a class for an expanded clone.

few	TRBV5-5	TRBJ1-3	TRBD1	TGTGCCAGCAGCTCGACAGGGTTCCCGAACACCATATATTTT	CASSSTGFPNTIYF
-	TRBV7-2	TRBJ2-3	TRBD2	TGTGCCAGCAGCTTCAGCGGGGGGGCCTCAGATACGCAGTATTTT	CASSFSGGASDTQYF
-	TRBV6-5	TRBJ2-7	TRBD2	TGTGCCAGCAACGAAAGGACTAGCGGACTTTACGAGCAGTACTTC	CASNERTSGLYEQYF
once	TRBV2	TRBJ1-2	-	TGTGCCAGCAGTGAATCCGTAACGGGCTATGGCTACACCTTC	CASSESVTGYGYTF
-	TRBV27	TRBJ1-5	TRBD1	TGTGCCAGCAGTTTACTGAGCGGAGGGGGCAGCAATCAGCCCCAGCATTTT	CASSLLSGGGSNQPQHF
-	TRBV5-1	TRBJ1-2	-	TGCGCCAGCAGCGAGGACAATAACTATGGCTACACCTTC	CASSEDNNYGYTF
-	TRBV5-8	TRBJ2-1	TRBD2	TGTGCCAGCAGCCCCAGGCAGCGGGGGGAGTACAATGAGCAGTTCTTC	CASSPRQRGEYNEQFF
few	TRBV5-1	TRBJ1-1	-	TGCGCCAGCAGCTTGGTAAGTGGCAGGGGACATTTGGTGAACACTGAAGCTTTCTTT	CASSLVSGRGHLVNTEAFF
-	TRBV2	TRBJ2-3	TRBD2	TGTGCCAGCAGGCGACTAGCGGGAGGTACAGATACGCAGTATTTT	CASRRLAGGTDTQYF
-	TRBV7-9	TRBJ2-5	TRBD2	TGTGCCAGCTCAACTAGCGGGATTATAAAAGAGACCCAGTACTTC	CASSTSGIIKETQYF
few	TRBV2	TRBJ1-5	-	TGTGCCAGCAGTGAAGATGGACACCTGAGGCCCCAGCATTTT	CASSEDGHLRPQHF
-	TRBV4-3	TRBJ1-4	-	TGCGCCAGCAGCGCTCGAGGAGTAGAGAATGAAAAACTGTTTTTT	CASSARGVENEKLFF
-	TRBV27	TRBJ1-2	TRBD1	TGTGCCAGCAAAATACAGGGGGTCGGCTATGGCTACACCTTC	CASKIQGVGYGYTF
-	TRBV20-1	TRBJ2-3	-	TGCAGTGCTAGCACAGGGGATACGCAGTATTTT	CSASTGDTQYF
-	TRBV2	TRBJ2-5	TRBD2	TGTGCCAGCAGTGAATGGGCTAGCGGGACGACCCAGTACTTC	CASSEWASGTTQYF
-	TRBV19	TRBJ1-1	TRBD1	TGTGCCAGTAGCCGACAGGGACTGGGCACTGAAGCTTTCTTT	CASSRQGLGTEAFF